These 29 T cell receptor beta chains came from one sample sequenced in a study of cytomegalovirus exposure and HLA in healthy donors. PCR employed 60 Vbeta and 13 Jbeta primers. Method: immunoSEQ multiplex PCR; TCRdb's copy keeps in-frame clones and lacks some. The data hold roughly 67,000 clones, with about four fifths observed a single time. The sequenced material came from PBMCs. These TCRs come from a woman in her twenties or thirties in good health and CMV-seronegative.

This chain links TRBV9 with TRBJ2-7, with TRBD2 matching over 9 bases. CDR1 and CDR2 (germline): SGDLS, YYNGEE. The CDR3 is 16 amino acids. The V segment lost 4 bases and the J segment 3 bases; nucleotides outside the gene matches: 11. The CDR3 DNA sequence: TGTGCCAGCAGCCAAGGCGCGGGGGGGCCTAGCTACGAGCAGTACTTC. Its protein is CASSQGAGGPSYEQYF.

This chain joins TRBV19 and TRBJ2-5, with 8 bases lining up with TRBD1. This CDR3 comprises 14 residues. CDR1 and CDR2 (germline): LNHDA, SQIVND (reference sequence). J gave up 6 bases and V 3 bases, and 6 bases lay outside the gene matches. This chain's CDR3 is CASSISGTGKTQYF. In nucleotides, the CDR3 is TGTGCCAGTAGTATCTCCGGGACAGGAAAGACCCAGTACTTC.

The chain's CDR3 is CASSYGQETQYF. The CDR3 nucleotides are TGTGCCAGCAGTTACGGACAAGAGACCCAGTACTTC. The rearrangement uses TRBV6-5 and TRBJ2-7; D unclear. The DNA end is a closer match to TRBJ2-5, so the J assignment may be wrong. Germline loops: CDR1 MNHEY, CDR2 SVGAGI. This CDR3 is built from 12 residues.

This clone was seen a handful of times. The chain links TRBV7-6 to TRBJ1-1; D gene unclear. Germline CDR1 and CDR2: SGHVS and FNYEAQ. The V end was cut by 4 bases, the J end by 3 bases, with 6 bases between. The CDR3 contains 12 residues. The CDR3 coding sequence is TGTGCCAGCAGCTACCCGGACACTGAAGCTTTCTTT. Translating gives CASSYPDTEAFF. Full variable domain (missing parts from reference TRBV7-6 and TRBJ1-1): GAGVSQSPRYKVTKRGQDVALRCDPISGHVSLYWYRQALGQGPEFLTYFNYEAQQDKSGLPNDRFSAERPEGSISTLTIQRTEQRDSAMYRCASSYPDTEAFFGQGTRLTVV.

This clone was recorded a few times. V and J are TRBV5-6 and TRBJ1-2, with 10 bases fitting TRBD1. This CDR3 spans 19 amino acids. Germline V gene lookup returns CDR1 SGHDT and CDR2 YYEEEE. Germline trimming cut 2 bases from V and 8 bases from J; bases unmatched to any gene: 21. In DNA, the CDR3 is TGTGCCAGCAGCTTTTGGGGTCGCGGGACAGGGGATCGGACGGAAGGCTACACCTTC. Amino acid sequence: CASSFWGRGTGDRTEGYTF. Together with reference TRBV5-6 and TRBJ1-2, the CDR3 gives the full variable domain: DAGVTQSPTHLIKTRGQQVTLRCSPKSGHDTVSWYQQALGQGPQFIFQYYEEEERQRGNFPDRFSGHQFPNYSSELNVNALLLGDSALYLCASSFWGRGTGDRTEGYTFGSGTRLTVV.

The chain recombines TRBV6-1 with TRBJ2-5, with D possibly being TRBD1 (5 bases). Between the trimmed V and J ends, which lost 5 bases and 2 bases, there was a span of 12 bases. This CDR3 spans 14 amino acids. Germline CDR1 and CDR2: MNHNS and SASEGT. CDR3 coding DNA: TGTGCCAGCAGTCCCCCGGACACTCAAGAGACCCAGTACTTC. This encodes CASSPPDTQETQYF.

The chain recombines TRBV27 with TRBJ2-7; 7 nucleotides align to TRBD1. The J segment lost 4 bases and the V segment lost 8 bases, leaving 8 bases of the junction unmatched. Germline-derived CDR1 and CDR2 are MNHEY and SMNVEV (reference sequence). There are 13 residues in the CDR3. In DNA, the CDR3 is TGTGCCAGCGGGGCAAACAGGGGTTACGAGCAGTACTTC. This codes for CASGANRGYEQYF.

A word on this clone: One end of the junction varies from germline; a read error may be responsible. The V call is TRBV5-1, the J call TRBJ1-4; D remains unclear. The CDR3 sequence is 16 residues long. The germline gives CDR1 SGHRS, CDR2 YFSETQ. The CDR3 bases are TGCGCCAGCAGCTTGGGACAAAACAAGGCGACGGAAAAACTGCTTTTT. Translated: CASSLGQNKATEKLLF. The whole variable domain, filled in from reference TRBV5-1 and TRBJ1-4, reads KAGVTQTPRYLIKTRGQQVTLSCSPISGHRSVSWYQQTPGQGLQFLFEYFSETQRNKGNFPGRFSGRQFSNSRSEMNVSTLELGDSALYLCASSLGQNKATEKLLFGSGTQLSVL.

The chain combines TRBV21-1 with TRBJ2-7; the table gives TRBD2 as D, unverified against the DNA. TRBV21-1 is marked as a pseudogene. The CDR3 extends over 13 amino acids. The CDR3 sequence is CASSKVSGLEQYF. In DNA form, the CDR3 reads TGTGCCAGCAGCAAAGTTTCGGGTCTCGAGCAGTACTTC.

About this clone: The same CDR3 is also encoded by other DNA sequences in this sample. DNA of the CDR3: TGTGCCAGCAGCCCAGAAGGAGGACGGATTAACTATGGCTACACCTTC. It codes for CASSPEGGRINYGYTF. The chain joins TRBV7-2 to TRBJ1-2; D is unresolved. CDR1 and CDR2 (germline): SGHTA, FQGNSA. Trimming removed 5 bases at V and 1 base at J, with 17 bases between. The CDR3 length is 16 residues.

The rearrangement links TRBV29-1 to TRBJ2-3; 7 bases match TRBD1. CDR3 length equals 15 residues. Germline lookup yields CDR1 SQVTM and CDR2 ANQGSEA. V gave up 6 bases and J gave up 0 bases; unmatched junction bases: 9. CDR3 amino acids: CSVGRTGGSTDTQYF. The DNA for the CDR3 is TGCAGCGTGGGGCGGACAGGTGGGAGCACAGATACGCAGTATTTT.

This clone was detected only once. V and J are TRBV9 and TRBJ1-2; possible D gene TRBD1, 5 bases. CDR3 length: 15 residues. V dropped 0 bases and J dropped 4 bases, with 13 bases sitting between them. Germline values: CDR1 SGDLS, CDR2 YYNGEE. The DNA for the CDR3 is TGTGCCAGCAGCGTAGACAGGCTCCAAGGCTATGGCTACACCTTC. Encoded protein: CASSVDRLQGYGYTF.

This clone was seen once. The J gene is TRBJ2-3, the V gene TRBV11-2; D is undetermined. The CDR3 loop spans 13 amino acids. Trimming took off 5 bases at V and 6 bases at J, with 12 bases between the two ends. Germline CDR1 is SGHAT and CDR2 is FQNNGV. As DNA, the CDR3 is TGTGCCAGCAGCCCACCCCGTGGCGATACGCAGTATTTT. Amino acids: CASSPPRGDTQYF.

The rearrangement uses TRBV2 and TRBJ1-5; 7 positions match TRBD1. The V gene end was trimmed by 4 bases and the J gene end by 4 bases; junction bases not matched to a gene: 4. This CDR3 is 14 amino acids long. CDR1 is SNHLY, CDR2 FYNNEI, per germline. Written as DNA, the CDR3 is TGTGCCAGCAGTGGACAGGGTCGGAATCAGCCCCAGCATTTT. It yields the protein CASSGQGRNQPQHF.

The V gene is TRBV9, the J gene TRBJ2-4, with 9 bases lining up with TRBD1. Trimming took 0 bases from V and 1 from J; bases not matched to a gene: 5. This CDR3 comprises 17 residues. CDR1 is SGDLS, CDR2 YYNGEE, per germline. CDR3 sequence (DNA): TGTGCCAGCAGCGTAGGTGGGACAGGGTTGGCCAAAAACATTCAGTACTTC. It is translated as CASSVGGTGLAKNIQYF.

V usage is TRBV6-1 and J usage is TRBJ1-3; D call uncertain. Per germline, CDR1 MNHNS and CDR2 SASEGT. Trimming stripped 3 bases from V and 8 bases from J, with 8 bases between. This CDR3 has 12 amino acids. CDR3 bases: TGTGCCAGCAGTGACAGGCGGGACACCATATATTTT. This sequence encodes CASSDRRDTIYF.

CDR3 coding DNA: TGTGCCAGTAGTATGCGCATCGGGACAGGGCGTAAGGACACTGAAGCTTTCTTT. Translated, it gives CASSMRIGTGRKDTEAFF. The chain joins TRBV19 to TRBJ1-1; TRBD1 matches at 9 bases. After removal of 3 bases from V and 3 bases from J, the junction contained 14 bases not matched to a gene. CDR3 size: 18 residues. CDR1 and CDR2 from the germline V gene are LNHDA and SQIVND (reference sequence).

The rearrangement links TRBV19 to TRBJ2-7; 9 bases fit TRBD1. CDR1 is LNHDA and CDR2 is SQIVND in the germline V gene (reference sequence). The V segment lost 10 bases and the J segment 2 bases; nucleotides outside the gene matches: 6. The CDR3 is 13 residues long. The chain's CDR3 is CATRDRATYEQYF. The CDR3 DNA is TGTGCCACACGGGACAGGGCTACCTACGAGCAGTACTTC. Supplemented by reference TRBV19 and TRBJ2-7, the full variable domain reads DGGITQSPKYLFRKEGQNVTLSCEQNLNHDAMYWYRQDPGQGLRLIYYSQIVNDFQKGDIAEGYSVSREKKESFPLTVTSAQKNPTAFYLCATRDRATYEQYFGPGTRLTVT.

The chain uses TRBV6-1 and TRBJ2-5; the D gene is possibly TRBD1 (6 bases). The tail of the sequence fits TRBJ2-7 better, so the J call may be wrong. The germline V gene has CDR1 MNHNS and CDR2 SASEGT. The CDR3 runs to 14 residues. For the CDR3, the DNA is TGTGCCAGAACTTTGGACAGTGCCTCCTACGAGCAGTACTTC. It yields the protein CARTLDSASYEQYF.

The chain links TRBV5-4 to TRBJ1-2, with D perhaps matching TRBD1 (5 bases). V dropped 0 bases and J dropped 3 bases, with 12 bases sitting between them. This CDR3 comprises 15 residues. Germline V gives CDR1 SGHNT, CDR2 YYREEE (reference sequence). The CDR3 nucleotides read TGTGCCAGCAGCTTGGGGGTGGCAGGGTACTATGGCTACACCTTC. This translates into CASSLGVAGYYGYTF.

This chain's CDR3 is CASSPTDRWGYTF. DNA of the CDR3: TGTGCCAGCAGCCCGACAGATCGATGGGGCTACACCTTC. This chain uses TRBV9 with TRBJ1-2; TRBD1 is a possible D gene (5 bases). CDR3 length equals 13 residues. Germline assignment: CDR1 SGDLS and CDR2 YYNGEE. V was clipped by 4 bases and J by 8 bases, with 15 bases between them.

The chain employs TRBV6-6 and TRBJ1-2; D uncertain. The germline gives CDR1 MNHNY, CDR2 SVGAGI (reference sequence). The CDR3 has 13 amino acids. V lost 6 bases and J lost 8, with 16 bases in between. CDR3 in DNA: TGTGCCAGCAGCCCAGACGTAGCAGAGGGCTACACCTTC. The encoded protein is CASSPDVAEGYTF.

The chain has TRBV15 and TRBJ1-1, with D possibly being TRBD1 (5 bases). The CDR3 covers 16 residues. The V and J ends lost 1 base and 5 bases respectively, with 17 bases between them. Germline CDR1 is LNHNV and CDR2 is YYDKDF (reference sequence). This chain's CDR3 is CATSRVTDPAGTEAFF. The CDR3 nucleotides are TGTGCCACCAGCAGAGTGACAGACCCGGCGGGGACTGAAGCTTTCTTT. The whole variable domain, filled in from reference TRBV15 and TRBJ1-1, reads DAMVIQNPRYQVTQFGKPVTLSCSQTLNHNVMYWYQQKSSQAPKLLFHYYDKDFNNEADTPDNFQSRRPNTSFCFLDIRSPGLGDTAMYLCATSRVTDPAGTEAFFGQGTRLTVV.

Only one count was recorded for this clone. The gene calls are TRBV7-2 and TRBJ1-4; 7 bases fit TRBD1. V trimming: 2 bases; J trimming: 7 bases; junction bases outside the gene matches: 10. Germline V gives CDR1 SGHTA, CDR2 FQGNSA. The CDR3 is 16 amino acids. CDR3 DNA sequence: TGTGCCAGCAGCTTAAATGGAGACAGGGCTCTTGAAAAACTGTTTTTT. Translated, it gives CASSLNGDRALEKLFF.

The CDR3 DNA is TGTGCCAGCAGCTGGGAGTCATACACAGATACGCAGTATTTT. Translating gives CASSWESYTDTQYF. This chain joins TRBV5-5 and TRBJ2-3, with D tentatively TRBD2 (5 bases). This CDR3 comprises 14 residues. V lost 3 bases and J 2 bases, leaving 10 bases between the germline ends. Germline V gene lookup returns CDR1 SGHKS and CDR2 YYEKEE (reference sequence). The full variable domain, in which reference TRBV5-5 and TRBJ2-3 provide the parts outside the CDR3, is DAGVTQSPTHLIKTRGQQVTLRCSPISGHKSVSWYQQVLGQGPQFIFQYYEKEERGRGNFPDRFSARQFPNYSSELNVNALLLGDSALYLCASSWESYTDTQYFGPGTRLTVL.

The rearrangement uses TRBV6-6 and TRBJ2-1, with D possibly matching TRBD2 (5 bases). CDR3 length: 14 residues. Germline CDR1 MNHNY, CDR2 SVGAGI (reference sequence). Trimming cost V 7 bases and J 3 bases, with 13 bases left between them. The CDR3: CASTDEGSYNEQFF. The CDR3 DNA reads as TGTGCCAGCACCGACGAGGGCAGCTACAATGAGCAGTTCTTC.

The chain couples TRBV2 to TRBJ1-5; D not resolved. CDR3 size: 14 residues. V dropped 3 bases and J dropped 0 bases, with 6 bases sitting between them. Germline CDR1 is SNHLY and CDR2 is FYNNEI. The chain's CDR3 is CASSEGRSNQPQHF. DNA of the CDR3: TGTGCCAGCAGTGAGGGCCGTAGCAATCAGCCCCAGCATTTT.

The V gene is TRBV4-1, the J gene TRBJ1-2; 11 positions match TRBD1. The V segment lost 2 bases and the J segment 2 bases; nucleotides outside the gene matches: 7. In germline, CDR1 is MGHRA, CDR2 YSYEKL. The CDR3 has 17 residues. Here the CDR3 reads CASSQWDRGERNYGYTF. CDR3 bases: TGCGCCAGCAGCCAATGGGACAGGGGGGAGAGGAACTATGGCTACACCTTC.

This chain joins TRBV7-9 and TRBJ1-3; D is possibly TRBD1 (6 bases). V shed 5 bases and J shed 0 bases, with 11 bases lying between them. Germline lookup yields CDR1 SEHNR and CDR2 FQNEAQ (reference sequence). The CDR3 is made up of 15 amino acids. In DNA, the CDR3 is TGTGCCAGCAGCAAGGACAGCAACTCTGGAAACACCATATATTTT. This encodes CASSKDSNSGNTIYF. Full variable domain (remainder filled in from reference TRBV7-9 and TRBJ1-3): DTGVSQNPRHKITKRGQNVTFRCDPISEHNRLYWYRQTLGQGPEFLTYFQNEAQLEKSRLLSDRFSAERPKGSFSTLEIQRTEQGDSAMYLCASSKDSNSGNTIYFGEGSWLTVV.